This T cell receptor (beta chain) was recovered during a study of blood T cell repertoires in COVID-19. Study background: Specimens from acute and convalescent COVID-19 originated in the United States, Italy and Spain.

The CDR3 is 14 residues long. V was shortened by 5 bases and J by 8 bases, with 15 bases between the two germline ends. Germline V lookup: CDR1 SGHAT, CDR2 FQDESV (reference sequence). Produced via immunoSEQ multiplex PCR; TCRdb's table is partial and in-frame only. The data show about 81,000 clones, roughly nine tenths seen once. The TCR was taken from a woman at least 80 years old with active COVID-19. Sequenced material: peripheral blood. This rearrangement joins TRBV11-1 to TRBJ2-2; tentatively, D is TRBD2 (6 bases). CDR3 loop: CASSDWEDRGELFF. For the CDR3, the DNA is TGTGCCAGCAGCGACTGGGAGGACCGTGGGGAGCTGTTTTTT.